This entry concerns a single T cell receptor (beta chain). The method was immunoSEQ multiplex PCR; TCRdb's version includes in-frame clones alone and lacks a portion of them. Counted here are approximately 100,000 clones, more than 75% occurring once; the ten biggest clones make up approximately 2.1%. This sample is part of a study of control samples from healthy donors and cancer patients. V shed 0 bases and J shed 5 bases, with 19 bases lying between them. From germline, CDR1 is GTSNPN and CDR2 SVGIG (reference sequence). The CDR3 is 17 amino acids. Input material: blood. The origin of this receptor is a woman aged 40 to 50 in good health. The genes are TRBV30 and TRBJ1-4; D may be TRBD1 (6 bases). The CDR3 region is CAWSVAPGAGANEKLFF. The CDR3 DNA reads TGTGCCTGGAGTGTAGCCCCAGGGGCAGGGGCAAATGAAAAACTGTTTTTT.